The T cell receptor beta chain under discussion was sequenced for a study of OX40 agonist ivuxolimab in advanced cancers. Study-wide context: Ivuxolimab was a fully human IgG2 agonistic monoclonal antibody targeting the costimulatory receptor OX40 (CD134). The monotherapy dose-escalation portion (N ≈ 50 patients) of the phase I ivuxolimab trial is reported in the paper. The point of sequencing TCRbeta in the periphery was to test whether ivuxolimab changed TCR sequence diversity and drove clonal T-cell expansion. Among the roughly 54 dose-escalation patients, around 19 had hepatocellular carcinoma, 15 or so melanoma, 9 renal cell carcinoma and 9 head and neck cancer. Intravenous ivuxolimab was administered to patients every 2 weeks at six dose levels: 0.01, 0.1, 0.3, 1.5, 3 and 10 mg/kg. Prior anti-PD-1, anti-PD-L1 or anti-CTLA-4 therapy was permitted, and approximately 40% of dose-escalation patients had received checkpoint inhibitors. In the dose-escalation cohort, 82.7% of patients were male, and the mean age was approximately 60 years, with a range of roughly 20 to 79. Partial responses occurred in three dose-escalation patients: two with cutaneous melanoma and one with hepatocellular carcinoma.

What the study reported, not specific to this receptor: The antigen specificity of the clonally expanded peripheral T cells was not determined. In the 0.1-3.0 mg/kg groups, partial responders were among the patients with the lowest normalized peripheral clonal expansion, particularly in CD8+ T cells. At doses of 0.1 to 3.0 mg/kg, clonal expansion of both CD4+ and CD8+ T cells in blood was seen between baseline and week 6. Low levels of normalized T-cell clonal expansion were also shown by some nonresponding patients. After ivuxolimab, expanded clones were on average more numerous among CD8+ T cells than among CD4+ T cells.

Genomic DNA was extracted from sorted cells for sequencing of the TCRbeta CDR3 region. The immunoSEQ Assay was used for sequencing of TCRbeta CDR3 regions. In its TCRdb copy, this immuneACCESS table keeps in-frame sequences only and misses some clones. Where compared with another copy, unresolved V genes explain less than half of these, and the others have no known cause. In this sample the table shows about 48,000 clones, 82% of which occur a single time. Clones ranked in the top ten supply around 2% of the sample. The trial excluded patients who had a history of autoimmune disease or who were on systemic immunosuppression. Peripheral blood for TCR sequencing was collected from all dose cohorts at baseline, on cycle 4 day 1, and on cycle 7 day 1. Samples came from an open-label, multicenter, first-in-human phase I dose-escalation trial of ivuxolimab. Adults with locally advanced or metastatic melanoma, renal cell carcinoma, hepatocellular carcinoma or head and neck squamous cell carcinoma were enrolled in the trial. CD4+ and CD8+ T cells were sorted separately from peripheral blood before TCR sequencing.

This clone is a singleton in its sample. No antigen is known for it. No quality values exist for individual bases; no much larger clone is one base distant. Here the sequenced sample was CD4+ or CD8+ T cells sorted from blood, taken in a trial of the OX40 agonist ivuxolimab. This clonotype was sampled from an adult with an advanced solid tumor such as melanoma, head and neck, liver or kidney cancer.

The CDR3 amino acid sequence is: CASSLGTGGETQYF. The DNA sequence is as follows: TGCGCCAGCAGCTTGGGTACAGGCGGAGAGACCCAGTACTTC. The rearranged chain carries TRBV5-1 and TRBJ2-5; the D region possibly corresponds to TRBD1 (5 bases align). Including cysteine and phenylalanine, the CDR3 has 14 amino acids. Only the CDR3 portion is preserved as DNA: 42 bases, with reading frame beginning at the first base. V is cut by 0 bases and J by 4 bases, and the space between the germline ends is 10 bases. The CDR1 and CDR2 encoded by the germline V gene are SGHRS and YFSETQ.